The source of this T cell receptor beta chain is a study of blood T cells in healthy people across ages (dated by TCRdb to between 2015 and 2016). At the level of the whole study: In model experiments, template switching captured roughly one uniquely barcoded TCR beta cDNA molecule for every two T cells. For two donors (one aged 18 to 29 and one aged 80 or older), the study analyzed two additional independent replicas of 1 million unique cDNA reads from the same blood draw. Four age groups were formed from the donors: young (average approximately 16 years), middle-aged (approximately 40), aged (approximately 60) and long-lived (less than 85). The study measured age-related changes in TCR beta repertoire diversity using deep sequencing normalized with unique cDNA molecular identifiers. To avoid experimental bias, donors of different ages were distributed randomly across sequencing lanes. Findings and caveats that apply to the study as a whole: As age increased, observed TCR beta diversity per million T cells dropped in a roughly linear way, and a significant reduction was already evident by age about 40. Because donor CMV infection status was unknown, age-related changes in expanded clonotypes were potentially confounded. The long-lived group showed more naive CD4+ T cells, fewer expanded clones and increased TCR diversity than the aged group, suggesting age selection. Since profiling was done on bulk unsorted PBMCs, naive and antigen-experienced compartments could not be conclusively compared. The percentage of naive T cells measured by flow cytometry correlated strongly with observed TCR beta diversity. Estimates of total diversity from one million sequenced T cells were regarded as lower bounds and underestimates.

Library preparation was by 5' RACE. Sequencing instrument: Illumina HiSeq 2500. A second PCR of roughly 7 to 11 cycles was performed with a sample-barcoded 5' primer and a J-beta primer mix. Each TCR beta cDNA molecule received a unique molecular identifier from a template-switch 5' adaptor carrying 12 random nucleotides. At least 2.5 million CDR3-containing paired-end reads were obtained from each sample. First-strand cDNA synthesis was performed from all RNA using the Mint cDNA synthesis kit, with priming by a TRBC-specific oligonucleotide. Following uracil-DNA glycosylase treatment, all cDNA underwent a first 18-cycle PCR with the universal primers M1SS and BC2_uni_R. As for the original processing: Normalization of each sample was performed by random selection of 1 million high-quality reads, each carrying a distinct molecular identifier. Reads sharing molecular identifiers were discarded rather than binned into consensus sequences. MiTCR, with a Q25 quality threshold and the strictest error-elimination algorithm, was used for CDR3 identification, clonotype clustering and error correction. A nonparametric unseen species model with Euler transformation was used to estimate a lower bound on total TCR beta diversity. TCRdb reran the public reads through fastp at Q25 and MiXCR, keeping productive beta chains. CDR3 protein sequences are deduplicated, and each keeps its most common genes and DNA. TCRdb, not the original authors, processed these V and J calls. The sample data list hundreds of thousands of distinct CDR3 sequences, and roughly 50% of these were observed just once. Around 32% of the sample rests with the top ten.

The approximately 41 donors, aged 6 to 90 years, were systemically healthy Caucasian individuals from Russia. Around 9.7 milliliters of peripheral blood were collected from each donor into EDTA-treated Vacutainer tubes. Ficoll-Paque density-gradient centrifugation was used to isolate PBMCs, with at least 6.5 million obtained per sample. Trizol reagent was used to extract total RNA from PBMCs, with at least 6 micrograms per sample. The percentages of naive CD45RAhigh/CD27high T cells were determined by flow cytometry on a PBMC aliquot from every donor. The CDR1 and CDR2 encoded by the germline V gene (reference sequence) are DFQATT and SNEGSKA. Including the terminal cysteine and phenylalanine, the CDR3 comprises 14 residues. CDR3 DNA only is kept here, 42 bases in frame from base 1. Between the V and J ends, shortened by 0 bases and 5 bases respectively, the junction contains 11 bases. A note on this clonotype: Its cognate antigen has yet to be identified. Base qualities were left out, and no much larger clone turns up one base away.

The sequence joins TRBV20-1 to TRBJ2-1; the D gene is perhaps TRBD1, on 5 matching bases. This receptor was identified in a woman aged 55-75 years in good health. Sequencing was performed on blood. The CDR3 has the sequence CSARDNRQNNEQFF. The nucleotides read TGCAGTGCTAGAGATAACAGGCAGAACAATGAGCAGTTCTTC.